One TCR beta chain is described in this entry. Its antigen remains unidentified. No clone much larger than this one lies a single base away; base qualities are absent. From the cysteine through the phenylalanine, the CDR3 covers 11 amino acids. Only the CDR3 part of the read is kept: 33 bases, read in frame from the first base. Looking up the germline V gene (reference sequence) yields CDR1 DFQATT and CDR2 SNEGSKA. This sample stems from a study of control samples from healthy donors and cancer patients (dated by TCRdb to 2020 to 2021). Receptors were amplified or captured by the immunoSEQ multiplex PCR assay. TCRdb took over this immuneACCESS table, retaining in-frame rearrangements with V and J assigned. Such tables are incomplete; in checked studies, under half of the missing clones stem from an unresolved V gene, and the remainder is unexplained. The sample records 150,000 or so clones, 70% to 90% of which are singletons. Roughly 5.3% of the sample goes to the ten largest clones.

The chain links TRBV20-1 with TRBJ1-1; the D gene is perhaps TRBD1, from 5 matching bases. This receptor was obtained from a woman younger than 45 in good health. Sequencing used blood. The CDR3 in this case is CRAFAGGEAFF. The nucleotide sequence is given as TGCAGAGCCTTCGCGGGGGGGGAAGCTTTCTTT.